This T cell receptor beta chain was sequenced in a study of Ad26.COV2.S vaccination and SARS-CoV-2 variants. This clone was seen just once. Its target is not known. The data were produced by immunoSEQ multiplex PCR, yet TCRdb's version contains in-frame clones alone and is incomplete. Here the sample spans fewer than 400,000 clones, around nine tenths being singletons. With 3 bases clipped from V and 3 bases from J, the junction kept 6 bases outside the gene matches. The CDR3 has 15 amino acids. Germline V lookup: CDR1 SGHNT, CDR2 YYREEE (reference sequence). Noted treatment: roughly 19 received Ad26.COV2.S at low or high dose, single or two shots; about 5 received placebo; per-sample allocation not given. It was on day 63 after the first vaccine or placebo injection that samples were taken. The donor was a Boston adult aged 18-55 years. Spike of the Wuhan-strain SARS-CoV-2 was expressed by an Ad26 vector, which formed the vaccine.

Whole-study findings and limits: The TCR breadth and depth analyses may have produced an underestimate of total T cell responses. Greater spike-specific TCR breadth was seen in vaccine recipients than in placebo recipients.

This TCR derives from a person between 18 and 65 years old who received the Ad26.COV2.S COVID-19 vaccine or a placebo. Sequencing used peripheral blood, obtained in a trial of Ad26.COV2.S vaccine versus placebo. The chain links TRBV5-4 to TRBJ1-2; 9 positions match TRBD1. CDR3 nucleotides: TGTGCCAGCAGCTCCCCGGGACAGGGCTACTATGGCTACACCTTC. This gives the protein CASSSPGQGYYGYTF.